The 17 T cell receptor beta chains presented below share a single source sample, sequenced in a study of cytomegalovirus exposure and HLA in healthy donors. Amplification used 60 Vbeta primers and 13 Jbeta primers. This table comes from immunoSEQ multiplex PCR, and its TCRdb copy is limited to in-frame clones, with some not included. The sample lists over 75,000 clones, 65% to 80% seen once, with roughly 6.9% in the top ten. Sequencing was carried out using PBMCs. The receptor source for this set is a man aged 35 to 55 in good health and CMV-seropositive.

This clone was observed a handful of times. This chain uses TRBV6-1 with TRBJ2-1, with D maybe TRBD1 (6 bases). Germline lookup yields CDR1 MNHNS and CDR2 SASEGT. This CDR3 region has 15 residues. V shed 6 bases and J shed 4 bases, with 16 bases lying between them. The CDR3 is CASRVSGDTYNEQFF. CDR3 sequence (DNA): TGTGCCAGCAGGGTATCAGGGGACACTTACAATGAGCAGTTCTTC.

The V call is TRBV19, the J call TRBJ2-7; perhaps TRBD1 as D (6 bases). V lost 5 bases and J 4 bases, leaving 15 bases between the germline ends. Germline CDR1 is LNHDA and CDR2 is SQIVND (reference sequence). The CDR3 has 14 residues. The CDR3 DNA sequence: TGTGCCAGTAGTGTCCCCGGGACACAGTACGAGCAGTACTTC. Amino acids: CASSVPGTQYEQYF.

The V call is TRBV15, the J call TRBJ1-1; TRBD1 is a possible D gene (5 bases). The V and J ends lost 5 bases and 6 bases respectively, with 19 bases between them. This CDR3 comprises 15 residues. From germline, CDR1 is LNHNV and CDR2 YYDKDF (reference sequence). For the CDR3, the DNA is TGTGCCACCAGCCTGGGGCGGGCGGGAGGGGCTGAAGCTTTCTTT. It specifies CATSLGRAGGAEAFF.

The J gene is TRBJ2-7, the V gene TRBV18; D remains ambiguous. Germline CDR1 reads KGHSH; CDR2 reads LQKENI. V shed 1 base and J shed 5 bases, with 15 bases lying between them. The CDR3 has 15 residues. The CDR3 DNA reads TGTGCCAGCTCACCACGATCTGCCGGCGAGGACGAGCAGTACTTC. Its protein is CASSPRSAGEDEQYF.

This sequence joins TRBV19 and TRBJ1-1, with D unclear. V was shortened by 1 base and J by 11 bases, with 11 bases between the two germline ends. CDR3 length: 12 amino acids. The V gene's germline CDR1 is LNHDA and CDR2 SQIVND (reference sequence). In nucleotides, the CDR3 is TGTGCCAGTAGTATAGTGGGCCGGGGTGCTTTCTTT. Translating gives CASSIVGRGAFF.

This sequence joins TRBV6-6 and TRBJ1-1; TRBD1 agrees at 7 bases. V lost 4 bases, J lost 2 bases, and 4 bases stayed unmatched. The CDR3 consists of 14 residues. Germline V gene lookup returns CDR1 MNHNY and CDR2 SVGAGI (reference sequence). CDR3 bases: TGTGCCAGCAGTTTCGGGACAGCCAACACTGAAGCTTTCTTT. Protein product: CASSFGTANTEAFF.

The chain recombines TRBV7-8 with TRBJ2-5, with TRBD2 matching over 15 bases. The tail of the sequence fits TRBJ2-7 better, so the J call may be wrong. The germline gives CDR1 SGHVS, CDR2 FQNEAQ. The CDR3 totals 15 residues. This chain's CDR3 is CASSSGLAGGYEQYF. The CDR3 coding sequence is TGTGCCAGCAGCTCGGGACTAGCGGGGGGCTACGAGCAGTACTTC.

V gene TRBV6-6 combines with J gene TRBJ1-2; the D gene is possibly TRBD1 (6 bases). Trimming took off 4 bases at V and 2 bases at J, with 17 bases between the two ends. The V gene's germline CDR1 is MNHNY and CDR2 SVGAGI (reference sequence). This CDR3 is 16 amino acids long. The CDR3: CASSLGTTPSNYGYTF. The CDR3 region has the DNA TGTGCCAGCAGTTTAGGGACAACCCCCTCCAACTATGGCTACACCTTC.

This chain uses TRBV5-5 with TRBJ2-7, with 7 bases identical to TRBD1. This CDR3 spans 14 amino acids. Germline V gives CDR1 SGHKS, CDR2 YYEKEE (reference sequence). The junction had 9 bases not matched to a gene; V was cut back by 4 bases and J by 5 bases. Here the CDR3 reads CASSGLDRFHEQYF. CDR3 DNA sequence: TGTGCCAGCAGCGGACTGGACAGGTTCCACGAGCAGTACTTC.

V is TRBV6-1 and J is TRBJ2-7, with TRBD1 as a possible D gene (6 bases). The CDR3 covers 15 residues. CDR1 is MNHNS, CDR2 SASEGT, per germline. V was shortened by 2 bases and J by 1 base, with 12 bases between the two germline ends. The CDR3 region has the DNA TGTGCCAGCAGTGAACAGGGGACACTATCCTACGAGCAGTACTTC. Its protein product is CASSEQGTLSYEQYF.

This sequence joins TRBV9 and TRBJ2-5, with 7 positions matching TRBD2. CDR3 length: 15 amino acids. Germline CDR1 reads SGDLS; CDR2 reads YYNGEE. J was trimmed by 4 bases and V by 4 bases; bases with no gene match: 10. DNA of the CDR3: TGTGCCAGCAGCCCGCCGGGGGGACGGGGAGAGACCCAGTACTTC. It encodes CASSPPGGRGETQYF.

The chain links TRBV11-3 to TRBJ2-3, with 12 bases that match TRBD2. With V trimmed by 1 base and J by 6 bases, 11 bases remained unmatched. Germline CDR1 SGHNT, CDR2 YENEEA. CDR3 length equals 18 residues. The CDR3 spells CASSLGTLAGGLGDTQYF. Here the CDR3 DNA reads TGTGCCAGCAGCTTAGGAACTCTAGCGGGGGGGCTTGGGGATACGCAGTATTTT.

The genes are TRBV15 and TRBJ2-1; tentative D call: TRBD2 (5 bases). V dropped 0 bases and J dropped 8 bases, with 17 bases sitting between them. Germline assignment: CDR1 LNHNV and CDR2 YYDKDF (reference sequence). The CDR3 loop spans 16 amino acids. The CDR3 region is CATSRDYYLPEDEQFF. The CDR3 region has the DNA TGTGCCACCAGCAGAGATTATTACCTCCCGGAGGATGAGCAGTTCTTC. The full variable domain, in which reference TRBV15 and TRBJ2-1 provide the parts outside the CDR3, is DAMVIQNPRYQVTQFGKPVTLSCSQTLNHNVMYWYQQKSSQAPKLLFHYYDKDFNNEADTPDNFQSRRPNTSFCFLDIRSPGLGDTAMYLCATSRDYYLPEDEQFFGPGTRLTVL.

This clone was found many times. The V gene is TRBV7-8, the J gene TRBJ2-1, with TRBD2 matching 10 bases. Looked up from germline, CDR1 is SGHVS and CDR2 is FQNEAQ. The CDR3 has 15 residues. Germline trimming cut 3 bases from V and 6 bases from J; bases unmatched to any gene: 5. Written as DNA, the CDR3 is TGTGCCAGCAGCTTTCTAAGCGGGAGGGCCAATGAGCAGTTCTTC. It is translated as CASSFLSGRANEQFF.

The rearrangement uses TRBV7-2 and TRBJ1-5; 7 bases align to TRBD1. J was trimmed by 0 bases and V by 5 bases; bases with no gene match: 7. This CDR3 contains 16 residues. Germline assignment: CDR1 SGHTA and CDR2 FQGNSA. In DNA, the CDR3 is TGTGCCAGCAGCGATAGCCCAGGGGGTAGCAATCAGCCCCAGCATTTT. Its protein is CASSDSPGGSNQPQHF.

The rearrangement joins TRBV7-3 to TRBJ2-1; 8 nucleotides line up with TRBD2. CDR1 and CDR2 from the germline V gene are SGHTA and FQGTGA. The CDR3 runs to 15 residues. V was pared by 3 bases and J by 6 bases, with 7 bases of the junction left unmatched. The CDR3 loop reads CASSFGGGPSNEQFF. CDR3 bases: TGTGCCAGCAGCTTCGGCGGGGGGCCGAGCAATGAGCAGTTCTTC.

CDR3 residues: CAAEGRNEKLFF. The CDR3 nucleotides are TGTGCCGCGGAGGGAAGGAATGAAAAACTGTTTTTT. The V and J genes are TRBV28 and TRBJ1-4; D not certain. The CDR3 consists of 12 residues. V lost 11 bases to trimming and J lost 5 bases, with 12 bases between them. The V gene's germline CDR1 is MDHEN and CDR2 SYDVKM.